The 19 T cell receptor beta chains listed next were all sequenced from one sample in a study of cytomegalovirus exposure and HLA in healthy donors. Clones were read by immunoSEQ multiplex PCR, and TCRdb kept only the in-frame ones, dropping some. Seen here are about 400,000 clones, 80% to 90% observed once, and the top ten hold over 0.75%. The sequencing input was PBMCs. These receptors came from a young woman in good health and CMV-seronegative.

The V and J genes are TRBV6-1 and TRBJ1-2; 9 bases fit TRBD1. The V gene's germline CDR1 is MNHNS and CDR2 SASEGT. The CDR3 length is 17 residues. V was pared by 2 bases and J by 6 bases, with 13 bases of the junction left unmatched. CDR3 bases: TGTGCCAGCAGTGAATTGGGACAGGGATTTCAAAACGATGGCTACACCTTC. Its translation is CASSELGQGFQNDGYTF.

CDR3 region: CASSFIRLAGEKYF. As DNA, the CDR3 is TGTGCCAGCAGTTTTATCCGACTAGCGGGAGAAAAATACTTC. This chain links TRBV28 with TRBJ2-7, with TRBD2 matching 12 bases. Trimming at V came to 3 bases and at J to 13 bases, leaving 10 bases not matched to a gene. The germline V gene encodes CDR1 MDHEN and CDR2 SYDVKM. The CDR3 covers 14 residues.

V gene TRBV9 combines with J gene TRBJ2-2, with 7 nucleotides matching TRBD1. The CDR3 has 15 amino acids. V dropped 1 base and J dropped 3; count of bases not matched to a gene: 3. Germline CDR1 reads SGDLS; CDR2 reads YYNGEE. CDR3 nucleotides: TGTGCCAGCAGCGTATGGACAGGAGACACCGGGGAGCTGTTTTTT. It yields the protein CASSVWTGDTGELFF.

This clone turned up a few times. The V and J genes are TRBV2 and TRBJ1-6; maybe TRBD1 (5 bases). Trimming took off 5 bases at V and 7 bases at J, with 18 bases between the two ends. The CDR3 totals 16 residues. Germline CDR1 and CDR2: SNHLY and FYNNEI. CDR3 region: CASSSPRQINNSPLHF. The CDR3 DNA is TGTGCCAGCAGTAGTCCCAGACAGATCAACAATTCACCCCTCCACTTT.

The chain has TRBV28 and TRBJ2-2; D might be TRBD2 (5 bases). V gave up 3 bases and J gave up 0 bases, with 8 bases separating them. CDR1 is MDHEN, CDR2 SYDVKM, per germline. The CDR3 loop spans 15 amino acids. The CDR3 DNA sequence: TGTGCCAGCAGTTTTGACTATTCGAACACCGGGGAGCTGTTTTTT. This sequence encodes CASSFDYSNTGELFF.

This clone came up a few times. The chain has TRBV5-1 and TRBJ1-1; D call uncertain. Germline V gene lookup returns CDR1 SGHRS and CDR2 YFSETQ. The CDR3 has 14 amino acids. With 0 bases removed from V and 4 bases from J, the gap between germline ends came to 10 bases. For the CDR3, the DNA is TGCGCCAGCAGCTTGGGATCAGGAATCACTGAAGCTTTCTTT. The encoded protein is CASSLGSGITEAFF.

This clone appeared once. The V call is TRBV6-5, the J call TRBJ2-1; 9 nucleotides agree with TRBD2. CDR3 size: 15 residues. After removal of 5 bases from V and 7 bases from J, the junction contained 9 bases not matched to a gene. Looked up from germline, CDR1 is MNHEY and CDR2 is SVGAGI. CDR3 in DNA: TGTGCCAGCAGTAAGCTAGCGGGGAGGTTGAATGAGCAGTTCTTC. As protein: CASSKLAGRLNEQFF.

The genes are TRBV29-1 and TRBJ1-1; 10 bases line up with TRBD1. This CDR3 comprises 15 residues. CDR1 and CDR2 from the germline V gene are SQVTM and ANQGSEA. V shed 7 bases and J 1 base; nucleotides not matched to a gene: 9. The CDR3 nucleotides read TGCAGCGGGACGGGACAGGGGAATTGGAACACTGAAGCTTTCTTT. It is translated as CSGTGQGNWNTEAFF.

V usage is TRBV4-1 and J usage is TRBJ1-2, with 7 bases lining up with TRBD1. CDR1 is MGHRA and CDR2 is YSYEKL in the germline V gene. Trimming at V came to 3 bases and at J to 8 bases, leaving 9 bases not matched to a gene. The CDR3 extends over 14 amino acids. The CDR3 DNA reads as TGCGCCAGCAGCCATACGATGGGACAGAGGGGCTACACCTTC. This codes for CASSHTMGQRGYTF.

The genes are TRBV7-7 and TRBJ2-5, with D possibly being TRBD2 (6 bases). Germline V gives CDR1 SSHAT, CDR2 FNYEAQ (reference sequence). Trimming shortened V by 1 base and J by 5 bases, and 11 bases separated the two germline ends. This CDR3 has 14 residues. The CDR3 coding sequence is TGTGCCAGCAGCTTAGGCGCGGGGATGGAGACCCAGTACTTC. It codes for CASSLGAGMETQYF.

The chain joins TRBV6-5 to TRBJ1-6; D not resolved. The CDR3 totals 13 residues. Germline lookup yields CDR1 MNHEY and CDR2 SVGAGI. Deletions cut 6 bases from V and 7 bases from J, with 10 bases between. CDR3 amino acids: CASRSGFNSPLHF. CDR3 coding DNA: TGTGCCAGCAGATCCGGGTTCAATTCACCCCTCCACTTT.

The rearrangement uses TRBV28 and TRBJ2-3, with D maybe TRBD2 (6 bases). Germline lookup yields CDR1 MDHEN and CDR2 SYDVKM. V was cut by 3 bases and J by 0 bases, with 13 bases left in between. CDR3 length: 16 amino acids. CDR3 sequence (DNA): TGTGCCAGCAGTTTTTCTCTAAGCGGGAGCACAGATACGCAGTATTTT. Amino acid sequence: CASSFSLSGSTDTQYF.

The chain employs TRBV13 and TRBJ2-5, with 8 bases lining up with TRBD1. Germline assignment: CDR1 PRHDT and CDR2 FYEKMQ (reference sequence). The J segment lost 11 bases and the V segment lost 4 bases, leaving 12 bases of the junction unmatched. This CDR3 comprises 14 residues. CDR3 protein: CASSYNRDRNIQYF. The CDR3 DNA reads as TGTGCCAGCAGCTATAACCGGGACAGGAACATACAGTACTTC. The complete variable domain, with remaining parts taken from reference TRBV13 and TRBJ2-5, reads AAGVIQSPRHLIKEKRETATLKCYPIPRHDTVYWYQQGPGQDPQFLISFYEKMQSDKGSIPDRFSAQQFSDYHSELNMSSLELGDSALYFCASSYNRDRNIQYFGPGTRLLVL.

The chain has TRBV4-1 and TRBJ2-2, with 9 positions matching TRBD2. Germline V gene sequence: CDR1 MGHRA, CDR2 YSYEKL. The CDR3 extends over 17 amino acids. V was pared by 4 bases and J by 2 bases, with 8 bases of the junction left unmatched. The CDR3, as DNA: TGCGCCAGCAGCCCTGCTATAGCGGGGGACAACACCGGGGAGCTGTTTTTT. Protein: CASSPAIAGDNTGELFF.

V gene TRBV5-1 combines with J gene TRBJ1-2, with D unclear. The V gene's germline CDR1 is SGHRS and CDR2 YFSETQ. This CDR3 contains 14 residues. V was pared by 0 bases and J by 4 bases, with 10 bases between. The CDR3 loop reads CASSLVRQSYGYTF. CDR3 coding DNA: TGCGCCAGCAGCTTGGTGCGGCAGTCCTATGGCTACACCTTC.

The CDR3 is CASSGPGTGVGDTQYF. The CDR3 DNA sequence: TGTGCCAGCAGCGGTCCAGGGACAGGGGTTGGAGATACGCAGTATTTT. V usage is TRBV9 and J usage is TRBJ2-3; TRBD1 matches 10 bases. This CDR3 region has 16 residues. Trimming removed 3 bases from V and 5 bases from J; junction bases left unmatched: 9. The germline V gene has CDR1 SGDLS and CDR2 YYNGEE. Variable domain in full (rest from reference TRBV9 and TRBJ2-3): DSGVTQTPKHLITATGQRVTLRCSPRSGDLSVYWYQQSLDQGLQFLIQYYNGEERAKGNILERFSAQQFPDLHSELNLSSLELGDSALYFCASSGPGTGVGDTQYFGPGTRLTVL.

The rearrangement uses TRBV19 and TRBJ2-1; 16 positions match TRBD2. CDR3 length: 16 amino acids. Germline V gene lookup returns CDR1 LNHDA and CDR2 SQIVND (reference sequence). The junction had 1 base not matched to a gene; V was cut back by 8 bases and J by 0 bases. CDR3 DNA: TGTGCCAGTGGGACTAGCGGGAGGGGCTCCTACAATGAGCAGTTCTTC. Residues: CASGTSGRGSYNEQFF.

Comments on this clone: Germline and junction disagree at one end, which may indicate a read error. V and J are TRBV6-1 and TRBJ1-5; 7 nucleotides align to TRBD1. Germline V lookup: CDR1 MNHNS, CDR2 SASEGT. The CDR3 totals 19 residues. DNA for the CDR3: TGTGCCAGCAGGGAAGGTTACAGGGGTTCGTTTTATAGCAATCAGCCCCAGCATTTT. Protein product: CASREGYRGSFYSNQPQHF.

The chain links TRBV30 to TRBJ2-7, with TRBD1 as a possible D gene (6 bases). CDR3 size: 12 residues. V was trimmed by 8 bases and J by 4 bases, leaving 15 bases between them. CDR1 is GTSNPN and CDR2 is SVGIG in the germline V gene (reference sequence). The CDR3 region is CAARGRGYEQYF. The CDR3, as DNA: TGTGCCGCTCGGGGAAGGGGGTACGAGCAGTACTTC.